This TCR beta chain comes out of a study of cytomegalovirus exposure and HLA in healthy donors. Germline CDR1 is MNHEY and CDR2 is SMNVEV (reference sequence). The V gene end was trimmed by 5 bases and the J gene end by 5 bases; junction bases not matched to a gene: 12. The CDR3 is made up of 16 amino acids. With 60 Vbeta and 13 Jbeta primers, the PCR was carried out. Clones were sequenced by immunoSEQ multiplex PCR, and TCRdb holds only the in-frame ones, with some missing. The table lists more than 110,000 clones, about 84% of them singletons. This TCR was sampled from a man over 45 in good health and CMV-seronegative. The V call is TRBV27, the J call TRBJ2-3; TRBD2 matches at 8 bases. Sequenced input: PBMCs. This CDR3 reads CASSQGPGGRGDTQYF. The CDR3 DNA reads TGTGCCAGCAGTCAGGGGCCGGGGGGGAGAGGAGATACGCAGTATTTT.